This T cell receptor (beta chain) was documented in a study of Ad26.COV2.S vaccination and SARS-CoV-2 variants. Treatment meaning: roughly 20 received Ad26.COV2.S at low or high dose, single or two shots; about 5 received placebo; per-sample allocation not given. Samples were taken on day 63 after the first vaccine or placebo injection. Profiled with immunoSEQ multiplex PCR; TCRdb holds only in-frame clones, not every one. The sample lists hundreds of thousands of clones, approximately 90% occurring once. The receptor was isolated from a person between 18 and 65 years old who received the Ad26.COV2.S COVID-19 vaccine or a placebo. The sequencing here drew on peripheral blood, taken in a trial of Ad26.COV2.S vaccine versus placebo.

CDR3 sequence: CASSLGHRGSTNEKLFF. DNA for the CDR3: TGTGCCAGCAGCTTGGGCCACAGGGGTTCAACTAATGAAAAACTGTTTTTT. The chain joins TRBV7-9 to TRBJ1-4; TRBD1 matches at 7 bases. Germline CDR1 SEHNR, CDR2 FQNEAQ (reference sequence). J gave up 0 bases and V 3 bases, and 7 bases lay outside the gene matches. The CDR3 runs 17 residues.